This T cell receptor (beta chain) comes out of a study of cytomegalovirus exposure and HLA in healthy donors. Study results and limitations: Later analysis found that TCR beta chains associated with HLA were more clonally expanded than other, equally common chains. Cytomegalovirus-associated status was assigned to more than 150 TCR beta chains. Because they were indistinguishable, some V segments, including TRBV6-2 and TRBV6-3, were excluded.

V gave up 7 bases and J gave up 1 base, with 8 bases separating them. Germline V gives CDR1 MNHEY, CDR2 SVGAGI. The CDR3 has 14 amino acids. In the PCR, 60 Vbeta and 13 Jbeta primers were used. Only in-frame clones appear in the TCRdb table, and some are missing; sequencing was by immunoSEQ multiplex PCR. Here the sample spans 140,000 to 150,000 clones, approximately 73% being singletons. All donors participated as healthy donors of bone marrow. A word on this clone: Its cognate antigen is unknown.

The chain has TRBV6-5 and TRBJ2-6; D might be TRBD1 (6 bases). The sequence was obtained from a woman younger than 30 in good health and CMV-seronegative. Sequencing was carried out using PBMCs. CDR3 in DNA: TGTGCCAGCAAAGACAGGTCTGGGGCCAACGTCCTGACTTTC. It specifies CASKDRSGANVLTF.